Given below is one T cell receptor beta chain in context. Its antigen is unidentified. Germline V CDR1 and CDR2: MNHNS, SASEGT. V lost 4 bases to trimming and J lost 6 bases; unmatched junction nucleotides: 10. This CDR3 region has 18 residues. This entry is derived from a study of cytomegalovirus exposure and HLA in healthy donors. Study-wide findings and caveats: Being productive about 87% or about 30% of the time was typical of most TCR beta V segments in an earlier analysis. Some TCR beta chains (about 170 of them) were listed as cytomegalovirus-associated.

Primers: 60 Vbeta forward and 13 Jbeta reverse. Clones were sequenced by immunoSEQ multiplex PCR, and TCRdb holds only the in-frame ones, with some missing. The data hold 100,000 to 140,000 clones, with 74% observed a single time. Sequencing was carried out using PBMCs. The receptor's source is a middle-aged woman in good health and CMV-seropositive. V and J are TRBV6-1 and TRBJ2-2; 14 nucleotides match TRBD2. CDR3: CASSVRLAGGASPGELFF. CDR3 nucleotide sequence: TGTGCCAGCAGTGTTAGACTAGCGGGGGGGGCGTCCCCCGGGGAGCTGTTTTTT.